These T cell receptor beta chains were read from a single sample in a study of blood T cell repertoires in COVID-19. Clones were read by immunoSEQ multiplex PCR, and TCRdb kept only the in-frame ones, dropping some. The sample holds around 200,000 clones, about 86% seen once. Sequencing was carried out using PBMCs or T cells enriched from blood (not recorded which). These receptors came from a woman in her 30s who had been exposed to COVID-19. The CDR3 runs from the conserved cysteine through the conserved F or W. D genes are given only for firm matches. The size of a clone is reported for some rows only, either as once, few or many, or as a class for expanded clones.

length: 15
J: TRBJ2-3
D: .
V: TRBV15
size: .
DNA: TGTGCCACCGCATTTTTGTCGGCGGGCACAGATACGCAGTATTTT
CDR3: CATAFLSAGTDTQYF

length: 14
J: TRBJ2-1
D: .
V: TRBV7-8
size: .
DNA: TGTGCCAGCAGCTCGGACTCCTTGTACAATGAGCAGTTCTTC
CDR3: CASSSDSLYNEQFF

length: 11
J: TRBJ1-4
D: .
V: TRBV20-1
size: .
DNA: TGCAGTGCAGACAGTAATGAAAAACTGTTTTTT
CDR3: CSADSNEKLFF

length: 12
J: TRBJ1-5
D: .
V: TRBV19
size: .
DNA: TGTGCCAGTAGTATAGAGGAGGGGCCCCAGCATTTT
CDR3: CASSIEEGPQHF

length: 14
J: TRBJ1-5
D: TRBD1
V: TRBV6-5
size: .
DNA: TGTGCCAGCAGTAGGGGACAGGGTTTTCAGCCCCAGCATTTT
CDR3: CASSRGQGFQPQHF

length: 15
J: TRBJ2-2
D: TRBD1
V: TRBV9
size: .
DNA: TGTGCCAGCAGCGTAGTAGGACAGGGGGTCGGGGAGCTGTTTTTT
CDR3: CASSVVGQGVGELFF

length: 11
J: TRBJ1-3
D: .
V: TRBV12-3/TRBV12-4
size: .
DNA: TGTGCCAGCACCTATGGAAACACCATATATTTT
CDR3: CASTYGNTIYF

length: 13
J: TRBJ1-2
D: .
V: TRBV27
size: .
DNA: TGTGCCAGCAGTTTGTCCCGGGACTATGGCTACACCTTC
CDR3: CASSLSRDYGYTF

length: 15
J: TRBJ1-5
D: TRBD1
V: TRBV15
size: .
DNA: TGTGCCACCAGCCCAGGGGGGAGTAGCAATCAGCCCCAGCATTTT
CDR3: CATSPGGSSNQPQHF

length: 15
J: TRBJ2-7
D: .
V: TRBV5-1
size: .
DNA: TGCGCCAGCAGCTTGTTTATGTCAGGGGATAGCGAGCAGTACTTC
CDR3: CASSLFMSGDSEQYF

length: 15
J: TRBJ1-1
D: .
V: TRBV5-1
size: .
DNA: TGCGCCAGCAGCTTGGGCGGCCCCCCGAACACTGAAGCTTTCTTT
CDR3: CASSLGGPPNTEAFF

length: 16
J: TRBJ2-5
D: .
V: TRBV29-1
size: .
DNA: TGCAGCGTTGAATGGGCTCGGGCAGGGCTCCAAGAGACCCAGTACTTC
CDR3: CSVEWARAGLQETQYF

length: 13
J: TRBJ1-1
D: .
V: TRBV27
size: .
DNA: TGTGCCAGCGGAACCAGACAGAACACTGAAGCTTTCTTT
CDR3: CASGTRQNTEAFF

length: 16
J: TRBJ1-5
D: TRBD1
V: TRBV9
size: .
DNA: TGTGCCAGCAGCGTAGGGGTAGGGGGCGAGGATCAGCCCCAGCATTTT
CDR3: CASSVGVGGEDQPQHF

length: 14
J: TRBJ2-4
D: .
V: TRBV2
size: once
DNA: TGTGCCAGCAGTGAATCGGAGACCAAAAACATTCAGTACTTC
CDR3: CASSESETKNIQYF

length: 15
J: TRBJ1-4
D: .
V: TRBV12-5
size: .
DNA: TGTGCTAGTGGGCAGGATGGACAGCCTAATGAAAAACTGTTTTTT
CDR3: CASGQDGQPNEKLFF

length: 15
J: TRBJ1-2
D: .
V: TRBV5-1
size: .
DNA: TGCGCCAGCAGCTTGAATCGGGGACAAGACTATGGCTACACCTTC
CDR3: CASSLNRGQDYGYTF

length: 15
J: TRBJ2-1
D: TRBD1
V: TRBV6-5
size: .
DNA: TGTGCCAGCACCAGGGGGAACTGGGGATACAATGAGCAGTTCTTC
CDR3: CASTRGNWGYNEQFF

length: 13
J: TRBJ1-1
D: .
V: TRBV7-3
size: .
DNA: TGTGCCAGCAGCTCCCTCAGGGGCACTGAAGCTTTCTTT
CDR3: CASSSLRGTEAFF

length: 17
J: TRBJ2-2
D: TRBD2
V: TRBV9
size: .
DNA: TGTGCCAGCAGCCCCCCGGGACTAGCGGGAAACACCGGGGAGCTGTTTTTT
CDR3: CASSPPGLAGNTGELFF

length: 14
J: TRBJ2-7
D: TRBD1
V: TRBV7-8
size: .
DNA: TGTGCCAGCAGCTCCCACACAGGGGTAGGAGAGCAGTACTTC
CDR3: CASSSHTGVGEQYF

length: 14
J: TRBJ1-4
D: TRBD1
V: TRBV30
size: .
DNA: TGTGCCTGCCCCCAGGGGGCAACTAATGAAAAACTGTTTTTT
CDR3: CACPQGATNEKLFF

length: 15
J: TRBJ1-1
D: .
V: TRBV5-4
size: .
DNA: TGTGCCAGCAGCTTAAACATGGGACAGAACACTGAAGCTTTCTTT
CDR3: CASSLNMGQNTEAFF

length: 16
J: TRBJ1-1
D: TRBD1
V: TRBV7-2
size: .
DNA: TGTGCCAGCAGCCCAAGGACAGGGGGCGCAGGTACTGAAGCTTTCTTT
CDR3: CASSPRTGGAGTEAFF

length: 12
J: TRBJ1-5
D: .
V: TRBV3-1/TRBV3-2
size: .
DNA: TGTGCCAGCAGCCAAGGCCTAGGGCCCCAGCATTTT
CDR3: CASSQGLGPQHF

length: 15
J: TRBJ1-3
D: .
V: TRBV11-2
size: .
DNA: TGTGCCAGCAGCTTAGGAGTAGGGGGAGGAAACACCATATATTTT
CDR3: CASSLGVGGGNTIYF

length: 13
J: TRBJ1-6
D: .
V: TRBV3-1/TRBV3-2
size: .
DNA: TGTGCCAGCAGCCGGCAGAATAATTCACCCCTCCACTTT
CDR3: CASSRQNNSPLHF

length: 13
J: TRBJ2-2
D: TRBD1
V: TRBV6-5
size: once
DNA: TGTGCCAGCACCGCGACAGGGGCCGGGGGGCTGTTTTTT
CDR3: CASTATGAGGLFF

length: 15
J: TRBJ1-2
D: .
V: TRBV14
size: .
DNA: TGTGCCAGCAGCCAAGATGTGGCGGGGCGGGGTGGCTACACCTTC
CDR3: CASSQDVAGRGGYTF

length: 12
J: TRBJ1-5
D: .
V: TRBV10-3
size: .
DNA: TGTGCCATCAAAGACACCAATCAGCCCCAGCATTTT
CDR3: CAIKDTNQPQHF

length: 17
J: TRBJ2-3
D: TRBD2
V: TRBV24-1
size: .
DNA: TGTGCCACCAGTGGGGAGACTAGCGGGGGTCGTACAGATACGCAGTATTTT
CDR3: CATSGETSGGRTDTQYF

length: 15
J: TRBJ1-2
D: .
V: TRBV15
size: .
DNA: TGTGCCACCCCGCTCCAACAGACGAACTCCTATGGCTACACCTTC
CDR3: CATPLQQTNSYGYTF

length: 16
J: TRBJ2-3
D: .
V: TRBV30
size: .
DNA: TGTGCCTGGAGCCCGCCCTGGGGGGGCATCACAGATACGCAGTATTTT
CDR3: CAWSPPWGGITDTQYF

length: 17
J: TRBJ1-6
D: .
V: TRBV30
size: .
DNA: TGTGCCTGGAGTGTACAACGCTTCGGGGTCAACAGTTCACCCCTCCACTTT
CDR3: CAWSVQRFGVNSSPLHF

length: 13
J: TRBJ1-2
D: .
V: TRBV24-1
size: .
DNA: TGTGCCACCCAGGGACTTCAGGAGGGTGGCTACACCTTC
CDR3: CATQGLQEGGYTF

length: 13
J: TRBJ1-2
D: TRBD1
V: TRBV11-3
size: .
DNA: TGTGCCAGCAGCTCCGACGACAGGGGAGGCTACACCTTC
CDR3: CASSSDDRGGYTF

length: 15
J: TRBJ2-5
D: .
V: TRBV27
size: .
DNA: TGTGCCAGCAGTCAAAGTCTCGGGTTACAAGAGACCCAGTACTTC
CDR3: CASSQSLGLQETQYF

length: 17
J: TRBJ1-2
D: TRBD1
V: TRBV9
size: .
DNA: TGTGCCAGCAGCACAGGGGGGACAGGGATGGCGAACTATGGCTACACCTTC
CDR3: CASSTGGTGMANYGYTF

length: 15
J: TRBJ2-3
D: TRBD1
V: TRBV2
size: .
DNA: TGTGCCAGCAGTCGGGACAGGGGAGGGTCAGATACGCAGTATTTT
CDR3: CASSRDRGGSDTQYF

length: 17
J: TRBJ1-3
D: .
V: TRBV24-1
size: .
DNA: TGTGCCACCCCCACGGACCTAGGGGCGAGCTCTGGAAACACCATATATTTT
CDR3: CATPTDLGASSGNTIYF

length: 14
J: TRBJ2-7
D: TRBD1
V: TRBV2
size: once
DNA: TGTGCCAGCAGTGTTGAGGGACAGGTCTACGAGCAGTACTTC
CDR3: CASSVEGQVYEQYF

length: 15
J: TRBJ2-7
D: .
V: TRBV4-1
size: once
DNA: TGCGCCAGCAGCCAAGATTCCGAGTGGTCCTACGAGCAGTACTTC
CDR3: CASSQDSEWSYEQYF

length: 14
J: TRBJ2-1
D: TRBD2
V: TRBV2
size: .
DNA: TGTGCCATCCTCCGGACTAGCGGTAACAATGAGCAGTTCTTC
CDR3: CAILRTSGNNEQFF

length: 15
J: TRBJ2-3
D: .
V: TRBV24-1
size: .
DNA: TGTGCCACCAGTGACCCAACGGGTAGCACAGATACGCAGTATTTT
CDR3: CATSDPTGSTDTQYF

length: 16
J: TRBJ1-2
D: .
V: TRBV29-1
size: .
DNA: TGCAGCTTCGAGGGGGATAGGGAGATTGGGGTATATGGCTACACCTTC
CDR3: CSFEGDREIGVYGYTF

length: 15
J: TRBJ1-5
D: .
V: TRBV5-1
size: .
DNA: TGCGCCAGCAGCTTGTGGGGGGACGGCAATCAGCCCCAGCATTTT
CDR3: CASSLWGDGNQPQHF

length: 14
J: TRBJ1-1
D: TRBD1
V: TRBV5-6
size: .
DNA: TGTGCCAGCAGCCCGACAGGGTTCGGCACTGAAGCTTTCTTT
CDR3: CASSPTGFGTEAFF

length: 12
J: TRBJ1-1
D: .
V: TRBV30
size: once
DNA: TGTGCCTGGAAACGTGAATTCGGTGAAGCTTTCTTT
CDR3: CAWKREFGEAFF

length: 14
J: TRBJ2-3
D: TRBD2
V: TRBV30
size: .
DNA: TGTGCCTGGAAGCGGGGGGGCCGGGCAGATACGCAGTATTTT
CDR3: CAWKRGGRADTQYF

length: 16
J: TRBJ1-6
D: .
V: TRBV7-2
size: medium-sized
DNA: TGTGCCAGCAGCGATATTGGGACAAGGTATAATTCACCCCTCCACTTT
CDR3: CASSDIGTRYNSPLHF

length: 15
J: TRBJ1-6
D: .
V: TRBV11-2
size: .
DNA: TGTGCCAGCAGAGCCTTCGGGGGAATCGATTCACCCCTCCACTTT
CDR3: CASRAFGGIDSPLHF

length: 15
J: TRBJ1-6
D: TRBD1
V: TRBV2
size: .
DNA: TGTGCCAGCAGAGAGGGGACAGCCTATAATTCACCCCTCCACTTT
CDR3: CASREGTAYNSPLHF

length: 13
J: TRBJ1-5
D: .
V: TRBV5-1
size: .
DNA: TGCGCCAGCAGCTTGTCAACAGATCAGCCCCAGCATTTT
CDR3: CASSLSTDQPQHF

length: 15
J: TRBJ2-7
D: .
V: TRBV19
size: .
DNA: TGTGCCAGTAGTATAAGCGGCGGAGGATACTACGAGCAGTACTTC
CDR3: CASSISGGGYYEQYF

length: 13
J: TRBJ2-1
D: TRBD1
V: TRBV6-5
size: .
DNA: TGTGCCAGCAGTTGGGGACAGTACAATGAGCAGTTCTTC
CDR3: CASSWGQYNEQFF

length: 12
J: TRBJ1-2
D: .
V: TRBV2
size: few
DNA: TGTGCCAGCAGCAAAGAGTTATATGGCTACACCTTC
CDR3: CASSKELYGYTF

length: 16
J: TRBJ2-7
D: TRBD1
V: TRBV5-1
size: .
DNA: TGCGCCAGCAGCCCCCCGGGACAGGGAACTTTACACGAGCAGTACTTC
CDR3: CASSPPGQGTLHEQYF

length: 16
J: TRBJ1-2
D: .
V: TRBV7-6
size: .
DNA: TGTGCCAGCAGCGAGACAGGTACACGTCCCGGTTTTGGCTACACCTTC
CDR3: CASSETGTRPGFGYTF

length: 13
J: TRBJ2-7
D: TRBD1
V: TRBV5-1
size: once
DNA: TGCGCCAGCAGCCTCGGGACAGGGGGCGAGCAGTACTTC
CDR3: CASSLGTGGEQYF

length: 14
J: TRBJ1-1
D: .
V: TRBV11-2
size: .
DNA: TGTGCCAGCAGCTCGAGAGGATCGGGCACTGAAGCTTTCTTT
CDR3: CASSSRGSGTEAFF